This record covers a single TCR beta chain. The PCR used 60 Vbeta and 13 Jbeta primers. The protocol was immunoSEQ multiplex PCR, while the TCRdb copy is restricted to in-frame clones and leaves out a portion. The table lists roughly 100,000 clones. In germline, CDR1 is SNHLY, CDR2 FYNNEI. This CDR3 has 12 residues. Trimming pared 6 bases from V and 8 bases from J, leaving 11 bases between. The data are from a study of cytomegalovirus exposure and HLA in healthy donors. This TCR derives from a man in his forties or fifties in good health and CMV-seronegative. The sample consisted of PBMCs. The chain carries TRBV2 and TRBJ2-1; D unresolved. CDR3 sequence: CASRQNGDEQFF. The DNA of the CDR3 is TGTGCCAGCAGACAGAACGGCGATGAGCAGTTCTTC.